These 9 T cell receptor beta chains were all obtained from the same sample, sequenced in a study of blood T cell repertoires in COVID-19. Profiling relied on immunoSEQ multiplex PCR, and the TCRdb table lists in-frame clones only, not all of them. The table shows tens of thousands of clones, with over 75% occurring only once. Input material: peripheral blood. The source of these receptors is an elderly man in a cohort sampled during active COVID-19.

The rearrangement links TRBV3-1 (or the pseudogene TRBV3-2) to TRBJ1-4, with D maybe TRBD1 (6 bases). V was clipped by 2 bases and J by 2 bases, with 9 bases between them. Germline CDR1 and CDR2: LGHDT and YNNKEL (reference sequence). The CDR3 runs 15 residues. In DNA, the CDR3 is TGTGCCAGCAGCCAACTTGGGGGCACTAATGAAAAACTGTTTTTT. Protein sequence: CASSQLGGTNEKLFF.

This rearrangement joins TRBV6-5 to TRBJ1-1; 7 bases fit TRBD1. Trimming cost V 4 bases and J 10 bases; bases outside gene matches: 6. The germline gives CDR1 MNHEY, CDR2 SVGAGI. The CDR3 is made up of 12 amino acids. For the CDR3, the DNA is TGTGCCAGCAGTTTTAGACAGGGCTTAGCTTTCTTT. This sequence encodes CASSFRQGLAFF.

The chain combines TRBV12-3 or TRBV12-4 with TRBJ1-2, with a tentative D call TRBD1 (5 bases). This CDR3 has 13 residues. Trimming left V 4 bases short and J 8 bases short, with 14 bases between. As DNA, the CDR3 is TGTGCCAGCAGTTCAGCTGGGGCTGCGGGCTACACCTTC. As protein: CASSSAGAAGYTF.

This clone has just one count. The junction differs from germline at one of its ends, possibly a read error. The genes are TRBV10-2 and TRBJ1-1; perhaps TRBD1 as D (6 bases). The CDR3 is made up of 13 amino acids. Germline V gives CDR1 WSHSY, CDR2 SAAADI. The DNA for the CDR3 is TGCGCCAGCACTGAGACAGGGAACACTGAAGCTTTCTTT. It translates to CASTETGNTEAFF.

Only one count was recorded for this clone. This chain uses TRBV4-1 with TRBJ2-1; 8 nucleotides line up with TRBD2. The V segment lost 1 base and the J segment 7 bases; nucleotides outside the gene matches: 6. The CDR3 spans 15 residues. Per germline, CDR1 MGHRA and CDR2 YSYEKL. The CDR3: CASSQVLGRGNEQFF. As DNA, the CDR3 is TGCGCCAGCAGCCAAGTTCTCGGGAGGGGGAATGAGCAGTTCTTC.

The rearrangement uses TRBV5-1 and TRBJ2-3; D may be TRBD1 (5 bases). CDR3 length: 13 residues. Germline-derived CDR1 and CDR2 are SGHRS and YFSETQ. V shed 6 bases and J shed 0 bases, with 8 bases lying between them. Here the CDR3 reads CASTRTSTDTQYF. DNA of the CDR3: TGCGCCAGCACCAGGACAAGCACAGATACGCAGTATTTT. The whole variable domain, remainder taken from reference TRBV5-1 and TRBJ2-3, is KAGVTQTPRYLIKTRGQQVTLSCSPISGHRSVSWYQQTPGQGLQFLFEYFSETQRNKGNFPGRFSGRQFSNSRSEMNVSTLELGDSALYLCASTRTSTDTQYFGPGTRLTVL.

The chain links TRBV4-2 to TRBJ2-1; D might be TRBD2 (6 bases). Trimming removed 0 bases from V and 0 bases from J, with 12 bases in between. The CDR3 is 17 amino acids. Germline assignment: CDR1 LGHNA and CDR2 YNFKEQ. The CDR3 spells CASSQDKFGGSYNEQFF. As DNA, the CDR3 is TGTGCCAGCAGCCAAGATAAGTTCGGGGGCTCCTACAATGAGCAGTTCTTC.

The chain combines TRBV14 with TRBJ2-1, with 7 nucleotides matching TRBD2. There are 16 residues in the CDR3. With V trimmed by 2 bases and J by 6 bases, 10 bases remained unmatched. Germline assignment: CDR1 SGHDN and CDR2 FVKESK. The CDR3, as DNA: TGTGCCAGCAGCCAATTCTCGATCGGGAGGACCAATGAGCAGTTCTTC. This encodes CASSQFSIGRTNEQFF.

This clone has only a few counts. The J gene is TRBJ2-7, the V gene TRBV27, with D perhaps TRBD1 (6 bases). The CDR3 extends over 15 amino acids. Per germline, CDR1 MNHEY and CDR2 SMNVEV (reference sequence). Trimming removed 5 bases from V and 4 bases from J, with 18 bases in between. This CDR3 is CASSDYPTGGYEQYF. As DNA, the CDR3 is TGTGCCAGCAGTGACTACCCGACAGGTGGATACGAGCAGTACTTC.